A single sample is the source of the 3 T cell receptor beta chains below, sequenced in a study of blood T cell repertoires in COVID-19. Repertoires were generated with immunoSEQ multiplex PCR, while TCRdb's copy carries only in-frame clones and drops some. Counted here are tens of thousands of clones, roughly 87% occurring once; the ten biggest clones make up 3% to 3.5%. Sequenced input: peripheral blood. The receptors shown here come from a man aged 45-65 years with active COVID-19.

This chain uses TRBV18 with TRBJ1-1; TRBD1 matches 8 bases. V shed 3 bases and J 11 bases; nucleotides not matched to a gene: 8. This CDR3 contains 13 residues. CDR1 is KGHSH and CDR2 is LQKENI in the germline V gene. The CDR3 sequence: CASSPTDRGDAFF. The CDR3 region has the DNA TGTGCCAGCTCACCTACTGACAGGGGCGATGCTTTCTTT.

The V and J genes are TRBV15 and TRBJ1-4, with D uncertain. Per germline, CDR1 LNHNV and CDR2 YYDKDF (reference sequence). This CDR3 is 15 amino acids long. V lost 5 bases and J lost 2, with 12 bases in between. CDR3 sequence: CATSSSPVTNEKLFF. CDR3 in DNA: TGTGCCACCAGCTCAAGCCCCGTTACTAATGAAAAACTGTTTTTT.

The chain couples TRBV21-1 to TRBJ2-5; the DNA was not compared with TRBD2, the D call given in the table. TRBV21-1 is a listed pseudogene. The CDR3 covers 16 residues. This CDR3 is CASSKEPAGGGETQYF. CDR3 nucleotide sequence: TGTGCCAGCAGCAAAGAACCAGCGGGAGGTGGGGAGACCCAGTACTTC.